This T cell receptor beta chain is drawn from a study of control samples from healthy donors and cancer patients. Deletions cut 4 bases from V and 1 base from J, with 8 bases between. The CDR3 loop spans 14 amino acids. The germline gives CDR1 MGHRA, CDR2 YSYEKL. The assay was immunoSEQ multiplex PCR, and TCRdb's table has in-frame clones only and misses some. In the table there are about 130,000 clones, roughly 92% of which are singletons. This clone was seen a handful of times. Sequences were obtained from blood. The source of this sequence is a man in his late teens or twenties in good health. This chain connects TRBV4-1 to TRBJ1-3, with D unresolved. The CDR3 coding sequence is TGCGCCAGCAGCCCCCCCGGATCTGGAAACACCATATATTTT. It encodes CASSPPGSGNTIYF.